This record concerns one T cell receptor (beta chain) sequence. This clonotype was recorded a few times. Its antigen remains unidentified. At one end the junction does not follow the germline gene, possibly because of a read error. Donors were six healthy women forming three monozygous twin pairs. Each of the three twin pairs had been raised together, and the twins in each pair were thought likely to have encountered the same infectious agents and vaccines. RNA was isolated from peripheral blood mononuclear cells and used to prepare TCR cDNA libraries. These data come from a study of identical twins' blood T cells (dated by TCRdb to 2012 to 2014). For the study in its entirety: Approximately 52 million Illumina reads were obtained across roughly 12 libraries, comprising six alpha-chain and six beta-chain libraries. Using next-generation sequencing, the study compared the TCR alpha and beta chain repertoires of three pairs of monozygous twins to assess how genetics influences repertoire formation.

Library construction relied on 5' RACE. The sequencing machine was an Illumina Genome Analyzer IIx. RNA-based TCR cDNA libraries were prepared by a previously described protocol with several modifications. To prevent cross-contamination, sample-specific barcodes were added to both ends of each TCR cDNA library during cDNA synthesis and amplification. In the paper's pipeline: Between about 95,000 and nearly 500,000 clonotypes were identified per individual, and roughly 2 to 3.6 million CDR3-containing reads were obtained per library. Reads carrying improper barcode index combinations were removed, after which the MiTCR software was used to build a cloneset for each library. While assembling CDR3 clonotypes, MiTCR filtered or rescued low-quality reads and corrected PCR and sequencing errors. Artificial out-of-frame clonotypes were mapped to in-frame sequences, with one indel allowed in the CDR3, and then removed. To measure how similar V and J gene usage was between donors, Jensen-Shannon divergence was divided by mean entropy. TCRdb reanalyzed the raw reads on its own, using fastp at Q25 for trimming and MiXCR for clone calling, and kept in-frame beta chains. Rows are combined by CDR3 protein, so each entry shows the most common genes and DNA. In this record, the V and J calls reflect TCRdb's handling and not the investigators' own analysis. Here the sample has a few hundred thousand distinct CDR3 sequences; roughly 28% occur a single time. Around 5.6% of the sample lies in the top ten.

CDR1 and CDR2, looked up from the germline V gene (reference sequence), are DFQATT and SNEGSKA. From the cysteine up to the phenylalanine, the CDR3 has a length of 13 residues. Only CDR3 DNA remains: 39 bases, in frame from the first base. The investigation overall reported the following: How many CDR3 clonotypes two donors shared depended mainly on the product of their cloneset sizes, and the twins did not clearly stray from this trend. Validation by independent studies was stated to be required for the proposed role of the TCRalpha J segment in MHC recognition during thymic selection. V gene usage was reported to be markedly more similar within twin pairs than between unrelated donors, even among non-selected out-of-frame TCRbeta clonotypes. Because the twins were reared together, environmental influences could not be ruled out as the explanation for twin similarity. Among the most abundant TCRbeta clonotypes, every donor shared more CDR3 sequences with her own twin than with unrelated donors.

Sequenced input: PBMCs. The rearrangement joined TRBV20-1 to TRBJ1-2, with a tentative D gene TRBD1 over 5 matching bases. The receptor was derived from a woman aged 18 to 55 in good health. The nucleotide sequence is TGCGGTGCTAGTGAGGGGCCAAACTATGGCTACACCTTC. This is translated as CGASEGPNYGYTF.